This TCR beta chain was captured in a study of blood T cell repertoires in COVID-19. As for the study in general: In each case, the material was cDNA or gDNA derived from T cells, B-cell-depleted T cells, or PBMCs.

In the authors' methods: Scientists estimated how many nucleated cells there were by amplifying reference gene primers. The repertoire was sequenced with immunoSEQ multiplex PCR; TCRdb's copy has only in-frame clones and lacks some. From that table come the V and J calls and clone size; the DNA was used to work out D and trimming. Among roughly 45,000 clones listed, roughly 82% were seen once. Per germline, CDR1 GTSNPN and CDR2 SVGIG (reference sequence). The CDR3 is 15 residues long. V gave up 6 bases and J gave up 3 bases, with 17 bases separating them. This clone was found once. The rearrangement joins TRBV30 to TRBJ2-2; a possible D gene is TRBD1 (6 bases). The sample comprised peripheral blood. This receptor was taken from a woman in her sixties or seventies with acute or convalescent COVID-19. The CDR3 region is CACQQGAAYTGELFF. As DNA, the CDR3 is TGTGCCTGTCAACAGGGTGCAGCGTACACCGGGGAGCTGTTTTTT.